This TCR beta chain was observed in a study of radiotherapy plus CTLA-4 blockade in lung cancer. The wider study: Of all patients, around 20% responded objectively and 30% to 35% showed disease control. Overall study results and limits: Radiotherapy plus ipilimumab was followed by expansion in blood of tumor-derived TCR clones. Interferon-beta, together with early blood T cell clone dynamics, reportedly best predicted response.

Repertoires were generated with immunoSEQ multiplex PCR, while TCRdb's copy carries only in-frame clones and drops some. This sample has some 67,000 clones; 70% to 80% occur once, and the top ten carry approximately 15%. Chemo-refractory metastatic non-small-cell lung cancer patients were treated with focal radiation plus CTLA-4 blockade with ipilimumab. This CDR3 spans 15 amino acids. CDR1 is SNHLY and CDR2 is FYNNEI in the germline V gene. V was pared by 3 bases and J by 2 bases, with 13 bases between. With regard to this clone: Its antigen is undetermined.

This chain uses TRBV2 with TRBJ1-1, with D possibly TRBD1 on 5 matching bases. Here the sequenced sample was peripheral blood, taken from a patient treated with radiotherapy plus ipilimumab. This sequence originates from a human donor with non-small cell lung cancer whose response to radiotherapy plus ipilimumab could not be evaluated. Some clones in this sample may be carry-over from other donors' samples. CDR3 amino acids: CASSDRTRVNTEAFF. The CDR3 DNA sequence: TGTGCCAGCAGTGATAGGACACGGGTCAACACTGAAGCTTTCTTT. Based on the CDR3 plus reference TRBV2 and TRBJ1-1, the full variable domain is EPEVTQTPSHQVTQMGQEVILRCVPISNHLYFYWYRQILGQKVEFLVSFYNNEISEKSEIFDDQFSVERPDGSNFTLKIRSTKLEDSAMYFCASSDRTRVNTEAFFGQGTRLTVV.